The TCR beta chain under discussion was sequenced for a study of patients and donors after allogeneic stem cell transplantation. A single record per CDR3 protein comes from TCRdb applying MiXCR to the RT-PCR reads. The table records about a million distinct CDR3 sequences, 18% of them present only once. Germline CDR1 reads SGHRS; CDR2 reads YFSETQ. Trimming left V 1 base short and J 0 bases short, with 10 bases between. The CDR3 consists of 15 residues. The sample was blood, either unsorted or a sorted T cell fraction (not recorded which). This sequence originates from a human donor who was either an allogeneic HSCT recipient or a stem cell or donor lymphocyte infusion donor (not recorded which). It is not recorded whose cells these are; they may come from a transplant donor. The genes are TRBV5-1 and TRBJ2-5, with D possibly being TRBD1 (6 bases). CDR3 in amino acids: CASSLYAGDQETQYF. In DNA, the CDR3 is TGCGCCAGCAGCTTGTATGCAGGGGACCAAGAGACCCAGTACTTC. The full variable domain, its missing parts supplied by reference TRBV5-1 and TRBJ2-5, is KAGVTQTPRYLIKTRGQQVTLSCSPISGHRSVSWYQQTPGQGLQFLFEYFSETQRNKGNFPGRFSGRQFSNSRSEMNVSTLELGDSALYLCASSLYAGDQETQYFGPGTRLLVL.